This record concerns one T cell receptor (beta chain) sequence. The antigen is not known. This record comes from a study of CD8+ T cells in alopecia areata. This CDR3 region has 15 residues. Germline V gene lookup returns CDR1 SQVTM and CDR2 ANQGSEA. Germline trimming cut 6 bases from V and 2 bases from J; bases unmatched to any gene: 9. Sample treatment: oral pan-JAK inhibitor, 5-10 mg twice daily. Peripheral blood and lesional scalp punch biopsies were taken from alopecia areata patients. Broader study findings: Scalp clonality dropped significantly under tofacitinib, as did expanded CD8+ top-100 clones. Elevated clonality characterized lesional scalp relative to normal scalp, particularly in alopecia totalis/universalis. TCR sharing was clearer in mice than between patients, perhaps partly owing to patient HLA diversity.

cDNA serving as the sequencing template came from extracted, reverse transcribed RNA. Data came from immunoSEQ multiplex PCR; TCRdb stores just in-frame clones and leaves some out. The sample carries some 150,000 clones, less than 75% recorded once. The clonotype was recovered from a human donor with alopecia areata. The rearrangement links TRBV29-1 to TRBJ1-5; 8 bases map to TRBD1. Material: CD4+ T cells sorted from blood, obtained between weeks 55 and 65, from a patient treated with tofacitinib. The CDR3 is CSVTTGASGNQPQHF. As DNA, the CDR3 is TGCAGCGTCACGACAGGGGCGAGTGGCAATCAGCCCCAGCATTTT.